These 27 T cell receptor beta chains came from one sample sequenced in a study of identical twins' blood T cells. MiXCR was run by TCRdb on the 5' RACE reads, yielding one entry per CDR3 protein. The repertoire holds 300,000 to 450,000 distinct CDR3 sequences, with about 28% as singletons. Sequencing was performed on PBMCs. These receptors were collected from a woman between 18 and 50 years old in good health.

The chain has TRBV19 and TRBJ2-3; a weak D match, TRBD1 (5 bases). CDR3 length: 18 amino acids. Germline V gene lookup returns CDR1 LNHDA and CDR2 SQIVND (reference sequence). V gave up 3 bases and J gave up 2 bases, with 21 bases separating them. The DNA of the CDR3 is TGTGCCAGTAGTATTTTATCTACAGGACACTATACCACAGATACGCAGTATTTT. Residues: CASSILSTGHYTTDTQYF.

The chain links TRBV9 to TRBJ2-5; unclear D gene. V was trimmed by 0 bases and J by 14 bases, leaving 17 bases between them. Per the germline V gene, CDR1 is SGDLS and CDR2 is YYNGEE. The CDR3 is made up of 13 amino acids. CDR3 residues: CASSVELQAPSYF. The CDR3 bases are TGTGCCAGCAGCGTAGAGTTGCAGGCACCTTCCTACTTC. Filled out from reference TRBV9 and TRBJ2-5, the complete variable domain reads DSGVTQTPKHLITATGQRVTLRCSPRSGDLSVYWYQQSLDQGLQFLIQYYNGEERAKGNILERFSAQQFPDLHSELNLSSLELGDSALYFCASSVELQAPSYFGPGTRLLVL.

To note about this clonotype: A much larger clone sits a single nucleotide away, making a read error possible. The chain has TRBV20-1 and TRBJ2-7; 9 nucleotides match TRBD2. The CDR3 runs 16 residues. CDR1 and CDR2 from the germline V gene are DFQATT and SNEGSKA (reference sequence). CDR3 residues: CIAREVAGAFEHEQYF. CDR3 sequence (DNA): TGCATTGCTAGAGAGGTAGCGGGAGCATTTGAACACGAGCAGTACTTC.

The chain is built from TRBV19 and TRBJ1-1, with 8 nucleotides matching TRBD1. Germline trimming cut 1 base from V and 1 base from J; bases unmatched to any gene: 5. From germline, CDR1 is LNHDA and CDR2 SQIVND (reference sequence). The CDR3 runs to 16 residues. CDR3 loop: CASSIGPQGANTEAFF. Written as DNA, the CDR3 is TGTGCCAGTAGTATAGGGCCCCAGGGGGCGAACACTGAAGCTTTCTTT.

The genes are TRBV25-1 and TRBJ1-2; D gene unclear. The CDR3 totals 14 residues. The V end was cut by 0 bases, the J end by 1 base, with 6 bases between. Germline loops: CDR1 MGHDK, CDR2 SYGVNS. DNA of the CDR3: TGTGCCAGCAGTGAATACCGGATTAACTATGGCTACACCTTC. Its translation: CASSEYRINYGYTF.

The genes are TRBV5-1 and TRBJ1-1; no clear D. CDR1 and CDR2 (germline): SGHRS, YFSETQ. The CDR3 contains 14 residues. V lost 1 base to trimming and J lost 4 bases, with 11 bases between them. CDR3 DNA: TGCGCCAGCAGCTTGAGGGTTGAACCCACTGAAGCTTTCTTT. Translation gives CASSLRVEPTEAFF.

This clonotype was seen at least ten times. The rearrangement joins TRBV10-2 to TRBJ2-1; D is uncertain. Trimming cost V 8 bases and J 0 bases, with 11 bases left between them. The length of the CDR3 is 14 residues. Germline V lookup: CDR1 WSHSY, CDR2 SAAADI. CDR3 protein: CASGLSTSYNEQFF. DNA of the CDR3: TGCGCCAGCGGCCTTTCCACCTCCTACAATGAGCAGTTCTTC.

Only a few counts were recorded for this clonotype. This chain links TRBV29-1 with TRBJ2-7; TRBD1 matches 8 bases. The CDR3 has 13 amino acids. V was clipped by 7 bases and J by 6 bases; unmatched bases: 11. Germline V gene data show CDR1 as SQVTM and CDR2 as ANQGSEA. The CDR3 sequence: CSGRTGKATEQYF. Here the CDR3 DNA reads TGCAGCGGGAGGACAGGGAAGGCTACCGAGCAGTACTTC.

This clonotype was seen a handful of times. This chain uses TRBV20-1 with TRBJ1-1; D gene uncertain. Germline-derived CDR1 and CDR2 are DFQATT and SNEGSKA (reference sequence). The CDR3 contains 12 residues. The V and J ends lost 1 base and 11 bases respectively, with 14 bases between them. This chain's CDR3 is CSARVDSSLAFF. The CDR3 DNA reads TGCAGTGCTAGAGTCGACTCGTCTTTGGCTTTCTTT.

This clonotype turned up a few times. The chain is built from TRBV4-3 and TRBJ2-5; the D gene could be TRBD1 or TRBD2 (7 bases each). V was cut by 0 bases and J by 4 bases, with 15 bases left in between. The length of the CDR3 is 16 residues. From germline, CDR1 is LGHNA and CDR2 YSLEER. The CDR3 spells CASSQDFSRGGETQYF. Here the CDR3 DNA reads TGCGCCAGCAGCCAAGATTTTTCCAGGGGGGGAGAGACCCAGTACTTC.

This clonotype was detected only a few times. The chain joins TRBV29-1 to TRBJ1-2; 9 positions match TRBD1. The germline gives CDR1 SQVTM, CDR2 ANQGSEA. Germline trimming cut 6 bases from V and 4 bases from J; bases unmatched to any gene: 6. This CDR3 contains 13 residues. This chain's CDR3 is CSVYTGGTYGYTF. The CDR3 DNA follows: TGCAGCGTGTACACAGGGGGCACCTATGGCTACACCTTC.

The CDR3 DNA reads as TGCAGTGCTAGAGATCCTAGCGGGAGGTACGAGCAGTACTTC. Encoded protein: CSARDPSGRYEQYF. This rearrangement joins TRBV20-1 to TRBJ2-7; 11 bases line up with TRBD2. J lost 4 bases, V lost 0 bases, and 2 bases had no gene match. Germline V gene sequence: CDR1 DFQATT, CDR2 SNEGSKA (reference sequence). This CDR3 spans 14 amino acids.

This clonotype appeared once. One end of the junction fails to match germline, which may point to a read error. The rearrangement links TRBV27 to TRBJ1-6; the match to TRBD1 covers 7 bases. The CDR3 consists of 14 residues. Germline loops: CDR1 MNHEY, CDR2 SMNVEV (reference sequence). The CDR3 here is CASSLRGLSSPLHF. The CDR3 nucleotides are TGCGCCAGCAGTTTAAGGGGGCTGAGTTCACCCCTCCACTTT.

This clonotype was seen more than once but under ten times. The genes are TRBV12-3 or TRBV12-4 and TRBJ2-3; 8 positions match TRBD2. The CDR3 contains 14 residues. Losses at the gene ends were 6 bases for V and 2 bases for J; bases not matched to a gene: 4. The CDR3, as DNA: TGTGCCAGCAGCCGACTAGCGCTCACAGATACGCAGTATTTT. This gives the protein CASSRLALTDTQYF.

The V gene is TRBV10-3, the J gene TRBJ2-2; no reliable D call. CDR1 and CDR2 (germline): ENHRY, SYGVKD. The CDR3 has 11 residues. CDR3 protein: CTTTVAGELFF. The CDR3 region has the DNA TGTACCACGACCGTTGCCGGGGAGCTGTTTTTT.

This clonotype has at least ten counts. The CDR3 DNA reads TGCAGTGTTGGGACCGCAACTAATGAAAAACTGTTTTTT. It specifies CSVGTATNEKLFF. The chain has TRBV20-1 and TRBJ1-4, with D possibly TRBD1 on 5 matching bases. Germline CDR1 is DFQATT and CDR2 is SNEGSKA (reference sequence). Trimming removed 7 bases at V and 0 bases at J, with 9 bases between. This CDR3 is 13 amino acids long.

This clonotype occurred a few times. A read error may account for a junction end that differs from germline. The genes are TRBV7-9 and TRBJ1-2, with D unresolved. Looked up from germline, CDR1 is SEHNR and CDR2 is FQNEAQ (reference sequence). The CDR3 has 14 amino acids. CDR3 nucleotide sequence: TGTGCCAGCAACTTAGGGTCCGCTAACTATGGCTACACCTTC. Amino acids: CASNLGSANYGYTF.

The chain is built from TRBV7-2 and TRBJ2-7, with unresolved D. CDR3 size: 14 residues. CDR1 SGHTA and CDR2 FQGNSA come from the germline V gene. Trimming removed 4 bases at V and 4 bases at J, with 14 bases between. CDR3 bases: TGTGCCAGCAGCTCCCCTTTTGGTCCATACGAGCAGTACTTC. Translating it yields CASSSPFGPYEQYF.

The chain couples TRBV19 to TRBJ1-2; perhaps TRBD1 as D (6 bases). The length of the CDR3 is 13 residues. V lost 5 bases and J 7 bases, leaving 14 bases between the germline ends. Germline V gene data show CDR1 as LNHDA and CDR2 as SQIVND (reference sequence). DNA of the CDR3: TGTGCCAGTAGTTCCACAGGGTCGGCTGGCTACACCTTC. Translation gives CASSSTGSAGYTF.

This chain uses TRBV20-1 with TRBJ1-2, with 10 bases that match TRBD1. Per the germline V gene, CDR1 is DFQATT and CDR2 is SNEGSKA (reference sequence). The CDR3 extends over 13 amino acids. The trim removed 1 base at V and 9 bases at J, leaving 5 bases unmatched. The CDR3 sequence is CSARGQGAVSYTF. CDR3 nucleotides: TGCAGTGCTAGAGGACAGGGGGCAGTGAGCTACACCTTC.

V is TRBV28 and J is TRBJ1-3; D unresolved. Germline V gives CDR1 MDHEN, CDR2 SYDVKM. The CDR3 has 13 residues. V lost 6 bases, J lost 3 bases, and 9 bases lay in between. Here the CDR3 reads CASSRADGNTIYF. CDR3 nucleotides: TGTGCCAGCAGCAGAGCGGATGGAAACACCATATATTTT.

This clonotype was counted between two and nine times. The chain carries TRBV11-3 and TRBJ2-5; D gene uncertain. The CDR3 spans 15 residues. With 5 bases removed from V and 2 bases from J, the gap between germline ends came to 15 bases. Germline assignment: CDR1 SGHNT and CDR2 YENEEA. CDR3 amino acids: CASSPGTIEQETQYF. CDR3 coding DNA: TGTGCCAGCAGCCCAGGCACAATCGAACAAGAGACCCAGTACTTC.

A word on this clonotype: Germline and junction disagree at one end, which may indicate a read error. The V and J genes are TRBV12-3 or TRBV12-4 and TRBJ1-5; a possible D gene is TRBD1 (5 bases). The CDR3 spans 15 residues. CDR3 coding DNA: TGTACCAGCAGTTTAGACCAGGGTAGCAATCAGCCCCAGCATTTT. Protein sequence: CTSSLDQGSNQPQHF.

Here the CDR3 DNA reads TGCGCCAGCAGCCAAGATGTAGCTTATGGCTACACCTTC. This gives the protein CASSQDVAYGYTF. V and J are TRBV4-3 and TRBJ1-2; no firm D call. V lost 0 bases to trimming and J lost 5 bases, with 7 bases between them. Germline assignment: CDR1 LGHNA and CDR2 YSLEER. CDR3 length: 13 amino acids.

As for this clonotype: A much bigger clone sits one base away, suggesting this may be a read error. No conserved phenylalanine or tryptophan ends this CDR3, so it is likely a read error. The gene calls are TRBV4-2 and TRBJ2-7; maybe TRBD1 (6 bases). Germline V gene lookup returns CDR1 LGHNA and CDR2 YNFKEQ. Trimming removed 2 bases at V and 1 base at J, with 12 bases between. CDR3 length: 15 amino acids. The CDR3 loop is CASSQQYGTSYEQYL. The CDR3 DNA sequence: TGTGCCAGCAGCCAACAATACGGGACATCCTACGAGCAGTACTTA.

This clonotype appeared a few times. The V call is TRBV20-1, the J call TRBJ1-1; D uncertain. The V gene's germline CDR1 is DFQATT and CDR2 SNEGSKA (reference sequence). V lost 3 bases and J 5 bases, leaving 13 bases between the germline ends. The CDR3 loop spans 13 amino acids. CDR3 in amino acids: CSARDYKNTEAFF. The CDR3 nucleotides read TGCAGTGCTAGGGATTACAAGAATACTGAAGCTTTCTTT.

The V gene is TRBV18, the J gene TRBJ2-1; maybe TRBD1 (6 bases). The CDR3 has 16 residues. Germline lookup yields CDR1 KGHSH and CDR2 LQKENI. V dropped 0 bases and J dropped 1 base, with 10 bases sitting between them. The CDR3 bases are TGTGCCAGCTCACCACCGCCAGGGGAGTCCTACAATGAGCAGTTCTTC. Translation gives CASSPPPGESYNEQFF.